This TCR beta chain was documented in a study of T cell responses to AZD1222 COVID-19 vaccine. The CDR3 extends over 12 amino acids. V lost 2 bases and J lost 6, with 7 bases in between. The germline V gene encodes CDR1 LGHDT and CDR2 YNNKEL (reference sequence). Study outcomes and limitations: Variant regions that are unmutated are reportedly the target of nearly half of spike-specific TCRs.

This clone was counted a single time. Its antigen remains unidentified. The assay was immunoSEQ multiplex PCR, and TCRdb's table has in-frame clones only and misses some. The sample has 70,000 to 95,000 clones; about 93% are singletons. V gene TRBV3-1 (or the pseudogene TRBV3-2) combines with J gene TRBJ1-1; D gene uncertain. This clonotype was sampled from an adult who received the AZD1222 COVID-19 vaccine. Material: peripheral blood, obtained 28 days after the second AZD1222 dose. The CDR3 DNA sequence: TGTGCCAGCAGCCAAATCGGGTCTGAAGCTTTCTTT. This encodes CASSQIGSEAFF.